Listed here are 5 T cell receptor beta chains from one sample, sequenced in a study of CD8+CD57+ T cells in acquired aplastic anemia. For sequencing, patients were chosen who had shown expansion of CD8+CD57+ cells by flow cytometry. Researchers used genomic DNA as the template to profile TCR beta VDJ and CDR3. TCRdb processed the reads anew with MiXCR; each CDR3 protein has one entry. The data show fewer than 300,000 distinct CDR3 sequences, roughly 82% seen once. Sequenced sample: sorted CD4+, CD8+, or CD8+CD57+ T cells (not recorded which) from PBMCs. These receptors originate from a human donor with aplastic anemia.

The chain has TRBV7-2 and TRBJ2-5; possible D gene TRBD2, 5 bases. V was pared by 0 bases and J by 12 bases, with 14 bases between. The CDR3 runs 13 residues. From germline, CDR1 is SGHTA and CDR2 FQGNSA. The CDR3 region has the DNA TGTGCCAGCAGCTTAGCCGGGTACGAGACTAAGTACTTC. The encoded protein is CASSLAGYETKYF.

Points on this clonotype: One junction end disagrees with the germline gene, perhaps due to a read error. This chain links TRBV6-5 with TRBJ1-6; TRBD1 matches 7 bases. CDR3 size: 16 residues. Germline V gene sequence: CDR1 MNHEY, CDR2 SVGAGI. This CDR3 is CASKFTGESFNSPLHF. For the CDR3, the DNA is TGTGCCAGCAAGTTCACAGGGGAATCCTTTAATTCACCCCTCCACTTT.

This sequence joins TRBV7-6 and TRBJ2-2; no definite D call. Germline V gene sequence: CDR1 SGHVS, CDR2 FNYEAQ. V was cut by 6 bases and J by 4 bases, with 15 bases left in between. CDR3 size: 15 residues. This chain's CDR3 is CASSSGSVSTGELFF. CDR3 sequence (DNA): TGTGCCAGCAGTTCCGGCTCAGTATCCACCGGGGAGCTGTTTTTT.

V gene TRBV9 combines with J gene TRBJ2-7; possible D gene TRBD1, 5 bases. Between the trimmed V and J ends, which lost 4 bases and 1 base, there was a span of 24 bases. CDR1 and CDR2 (germline): SGDLS, YYNGEE. The CDR3 loop spans 18 amino acids. This CDR3 is CASSFRSDATALSYEQYV. In nucleotides, the CDR3 is TGTGCCAGCAGCTTTCGTTCAGACGCGACAGCCCTTTCCTACGAGCAGTACGTC.

The rearrangement uses TRBV11-2 and TRBJ2-7, with D possibly TRBD2 on 6 matching bases. V was cut by 4 bases and J by 7 bases, with 11 bases left in between. Germline V gene sequence: CDR1 SGHAT, CDR2 FQNNGV. The CDR3 has 12 residues. The CDR3 protein is CASSWDGGEQYV. Written as DNA, the CDR3 is TGTGCCAGCAGCTGGGATGGAGGGGAGCAGTACGTC.